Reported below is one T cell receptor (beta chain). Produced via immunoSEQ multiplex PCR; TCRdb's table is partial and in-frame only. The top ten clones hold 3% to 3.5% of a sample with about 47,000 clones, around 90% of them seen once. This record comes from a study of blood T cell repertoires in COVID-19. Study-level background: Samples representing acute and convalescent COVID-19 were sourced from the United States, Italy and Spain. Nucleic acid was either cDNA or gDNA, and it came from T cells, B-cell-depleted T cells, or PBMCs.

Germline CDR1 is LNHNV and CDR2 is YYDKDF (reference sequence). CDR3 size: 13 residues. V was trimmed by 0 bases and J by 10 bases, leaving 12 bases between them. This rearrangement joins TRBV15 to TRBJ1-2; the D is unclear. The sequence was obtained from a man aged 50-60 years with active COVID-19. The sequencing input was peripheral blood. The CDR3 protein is CATSRDRSWHYTF. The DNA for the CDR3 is TGTGCCACCAGCAGAGACAGGTCTTGGCACTACACCTTC.